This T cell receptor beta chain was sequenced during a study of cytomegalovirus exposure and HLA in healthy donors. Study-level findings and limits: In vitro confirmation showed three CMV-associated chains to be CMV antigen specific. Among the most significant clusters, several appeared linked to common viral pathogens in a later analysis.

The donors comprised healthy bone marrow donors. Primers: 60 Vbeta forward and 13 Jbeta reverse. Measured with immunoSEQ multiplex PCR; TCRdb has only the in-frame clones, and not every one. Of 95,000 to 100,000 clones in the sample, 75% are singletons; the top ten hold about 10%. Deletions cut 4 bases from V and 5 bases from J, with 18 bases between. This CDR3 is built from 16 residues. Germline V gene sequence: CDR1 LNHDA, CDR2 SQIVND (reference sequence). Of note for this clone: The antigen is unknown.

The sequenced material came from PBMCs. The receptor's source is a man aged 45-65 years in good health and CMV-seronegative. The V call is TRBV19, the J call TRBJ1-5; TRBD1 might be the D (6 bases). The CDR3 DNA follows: TGTGCCAGTAGTAAATGGACAGCCCAGGGGCATCAGCCCCAGCATTTT. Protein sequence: CASSKWTAQGHQPQHF.